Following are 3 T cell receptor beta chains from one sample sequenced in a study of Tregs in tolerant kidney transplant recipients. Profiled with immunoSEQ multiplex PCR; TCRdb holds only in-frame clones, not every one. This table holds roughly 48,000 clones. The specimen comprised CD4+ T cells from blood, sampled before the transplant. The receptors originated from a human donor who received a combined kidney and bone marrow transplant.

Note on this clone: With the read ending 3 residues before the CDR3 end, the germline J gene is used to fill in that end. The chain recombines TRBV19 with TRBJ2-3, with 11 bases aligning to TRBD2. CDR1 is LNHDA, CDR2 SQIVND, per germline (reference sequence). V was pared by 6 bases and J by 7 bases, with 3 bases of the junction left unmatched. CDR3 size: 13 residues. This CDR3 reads CASRTSGSNTQYF. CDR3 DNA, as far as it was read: TGTGCCAGTAGAACTAGCGGGAGCAATACG.

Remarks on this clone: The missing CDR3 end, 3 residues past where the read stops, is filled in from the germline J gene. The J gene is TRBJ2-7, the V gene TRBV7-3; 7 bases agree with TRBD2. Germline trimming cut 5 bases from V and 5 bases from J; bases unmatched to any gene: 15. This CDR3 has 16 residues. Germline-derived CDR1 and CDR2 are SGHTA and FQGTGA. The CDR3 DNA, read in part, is TGTGCCAGCAGCCCCCTTGGGGGGGGGAGGGCCGACGAG. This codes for CASSPLGGGRADE. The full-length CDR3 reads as CASSPLGGGRADEQYF. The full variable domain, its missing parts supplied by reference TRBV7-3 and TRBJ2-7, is GAGVSQTPSNKVTEKGKYVELRCDPISGHTALYWYRQSLGQGPEFLIYFQGTGAADDSGLPNDRFFAVRPEGSVSTLKIQRTERGDSAVYLCASSPLGGGRADEQYFGPGTRLTVT.

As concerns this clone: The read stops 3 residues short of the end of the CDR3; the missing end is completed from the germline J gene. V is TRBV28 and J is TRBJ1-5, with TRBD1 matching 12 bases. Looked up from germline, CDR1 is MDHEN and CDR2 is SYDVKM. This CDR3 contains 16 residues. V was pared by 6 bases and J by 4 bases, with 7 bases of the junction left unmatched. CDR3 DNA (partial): TGTGCCAGCAGCCTCCCGGGACAGGGGGCTAATCAGCCC. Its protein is CASSLPGQGANQP. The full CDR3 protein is CASSLPGQGANQPQHF.